A selection of T cell receptor beta chains follows, all from one sample in a study of cytomegalovirus exposure and HLA in healthy donors. Data came from immunoSEQ multiplex PCR; TCRdb stores just in-frame clones and leaves some out. The sample shows 200,000 or so clones, more than 75% of them seen only once. The sample comprised PBMCs. These receptors all stem from a human donor in good health. The conserved cysteine and the conserved F or W are not part of the CDR3 here. Each record gives: V gene, CDR3 protein.

v_gene: TRBV6-5; CDR3aa: ASSRRAGAQETQY
v_gene: TRBV2; CDR3aa: ASSEDRRTNEKLF
v_gene: TRBV11-2; CDR3aa: ASSLGTSGSVLEQY
v_gene: TRBV7-2; CDR3aa: ASSLRGQGPLNTGELF
v_gene: TRBV5-1; CDR3aa: ASSRGTGYTDTQY
v_gene: TRBV7-9; CDR3aa: ASSFTETEELF
v_gene: TRBV28; CDR3aa: ASRAPGGANTQY
v_gene: TRBV5-1; CDR3aa: ASSRGTSGRGYNEQF
v_gene: TRBV28; CDR3aa: ASRPTGSGKVYEQY
v_gene: TRBV27; CDR3aa: ASSQLGTSAGELF
v_gene: TRBV28; CDR3aa: ASSSTGGVQPQH
v_gene: TRBV14; CDR3aa: ASSQGGRSWYNEQF
v_gene: TRBV5-1; CDR3aa: ASSLSNEKLF
v_gene: TRBV10-2; CDR3aa: ASTIQGGYGYT
v_gene: TRBV7-9; CDR3aa: ASSLAAGGAYEQY
v_gene: TRBV19; CDR3aa: ASSAIGTFSGNTIY
v_gene: TRBV10-3; CDR3aa: AISEAIDQPQH
v_gene: TRBV7-7; CDR3aa: ASSITGQLTDTQY
v_gene: TRBV20-1; CDR3aa: SARKGQPQH
v_gene: TRBV7-9; CDR3aa: ASSLAFGLDISSYNEQF
v_gene: TRBV29-1; CDR3aa: SVGSLYEQY
v_gene: TRBV7-2; CDR3aa: ASSRTGLREPQH
v_gene: TRBV19; CDR3aa: ASKGQGSLETQY
v_gene: TRBV5-8; CDR3aa: ASSLRQGSAYGYT
v_gene: TRBV6-4; CDR3aa: ASTPSSDGSNEQF
v_gene: TRBV28; CDR3aa: ASRSRQGLLELTSTDTQY
v_gene: TRBV4-1; CDR3aa: ASSQDEFGNTEAF
v_gene: TRBV18; CDR3aa: ASSPLGQGIDQPQH
v_gene: TRBV7-9; CDR3aa: ASSQGDREGDTIY
v_gene: TRBV9; CDR3aa: ASSVGPGESYEQY
v_gene: TRBV7-9; CDR3aa: ASSFEGNTGELF
v_gene: TRBV10-3; CDR3aa: AISGGGNQETQY
v_gene: TRBV30; CDR3aa: AWAGQGISGNTIY
v_gene: TRBV9; CDR3aa: ASSRTGVAYEQY
v_gene: TRBV27; CDR3aa: ASSLSLQQPQH
v_gene: TRBV4-1; CDR3aa: ASSLRLGLAGDEQY